This T cell receptor (beta chain) was sequenced for a study of tumor and adjacent non-tumor tissue in lung cancer (dated by TCRdb to the late 2010s). With respect to the entire study: By cancer type, the cohort comprised some twelve adenocarcinoma patients, 2 squamous cell carcinoma patients and 1 small cell lung cancer patient. Among the approximately 15 patients, ages ranged from about 31 to 80 years, approximately ten were men and 5 were women, and disease was TNM stage I to III. More than 25 paired specimens, one tumor and one normal lung sample per patient, were profiled by TCRbeta CDR3 sequencing. The study compared bulk TCRbeta repertoires between lung tumor tissue and matched distant non-tumor lung tissue from over 13 lung cancer patients. Sequencing produced 130,000,000 or so productive TCRbeta reads in total, an average of approximately 4.5 million reads per sample.

Via the germline V gene, CDR1 is SGHAT and CDR2 FQNNGV. The CDR3 starts with the cysteine, ends with the phenylalanine, and has 14 residues. This entry keeps only the CDR3 DNA: 42 bases, framed from base 1. RNA was isolated from bulk unsorted tissue, and RNA quality was assessed with a NanoDrop ND-1000 and an Agilent 2100. For the normal lung samples, distant non-tumor tissue was collected more than 3 cm away from the tumor edge. Newly diagnosed lung cancer patients without prior chemotherapy who had been admitted for thoracic surgery in China between August and November 2014 were enrolled as donors. The study excluded patients who had received radiotherapy or chemotherapy before or who had another cancer at the same time. Pieces of surgical tissue measuring about 1-2.2 cm3 were kept in RNAlater solution and stored at -80 degrees C until use. The paper as a whole reports these results and caveats: Peripheral blood was not sequenced, so blood TCRbeta repertoires in these lung cancer patients were not examined. With only around 15 patients in the cohort, the authors noted that larger samples and more detailed clinical data are needed. Neither the sequencing platform nor unique molecular identifiers are mentioned in the methods. In normal lung, the top 100 clones accounted for a significantly larger cumulative share of the repertoire than in tumor tissue. Tumor tissue showed significantly higher TCR diversity (inverse Simpson) than normal lung tissue, at roughly 390 vs 170 (P = 0.0075, Mann-Whitney U test). Significantly higher TCR diversity was found in younger patients, and higher tumor TCR diversity was associated with shorter overall and disease-free survival.

This clonotype has a single count. What this receptor recognizes is not known. Compared with germline, one end of the junction differs, possibly owing to a read error. The method behind the library was multiplex PCR. These reads were obtained on an Illumina HiSeq 2500. Following protocols modified from ARM-PCR, the researchers constructed TCRbeta libraries through three rounds of nested PCR with primers (Table S4). Before sequencing, PCR products of 200-500 bp were excised from the gel and purified with the QIAquick gel extraction kit. In the paper's pipeline: Trimmomatic was used to clean the reads, FLASH merged the cleaned reads into complete CDR3 sequences, and MiTCR assigned the sequences to V(D)J germline segments. Clonal diversity was calculated as the inverse Simpson's index using VDJtools. In-frame sequences without a premature stop codon were defined as productive reads. TCRdb reworked the public reads: Q25 trimming with fastp, MiXCR clone assembly, productive beta chains retained. Rows matching on CDR3 protein sequence are summarized as one entry with the most common DNA and genes. It is TCRdb's table, rather than the study itself, that gives the V and J calls and clone size. The sample table records more than 60,000 distinct CDR3 sequences; around 80% of these occur just once. Over 35% of the sample goes to the ten largest clones.

The sequence joins TRBV11-2 to TRBJ2-7; too little of a D gene remains to name it. The receptor was derived from a man aged 55-75 years with non-small cell lung cancer. Sequenced input: distant non-tumor lung tissue. The DNA sequence is given as TGTGCCAGCAACTTAGACAAGGGTCGCTACGAACAGTACTTC. It encodes CASNLDKGRYEQYF.